The TCR beta chain described here comes from a study of blood T cell repertoires in COVID-19. Study overall: In each case, the material was cDNA or gDNA derived from T cells, B-cell-depleted T cells, or PBMCs.

In the authors' methods: Scientists estimated how many nucleated cells there were by amplifying reference gene primers. Profiling relied on immunoSEQ multiplex PCR, and the TCRdb table lists in-frame clones only, not all of them. V and J calls plus clone size are reproduced from that table; the DNA served to infer D and trimming. The sample holds under 400,000 clones, around 89% seen once. The length of the CDR3 is 13 residues. The germline V and J ends were trimmed by 1 base and 9 bases, with 10 bases remaining between them. CDR1 and CDR2 (germline): SGHNT, YENEEA. This clone was observed many times. Patients of the Seattle cohort, enrolled during active infection, were followed longitudinally.

The chain has TRBV11-3 and TRBJ2-4; TRBD1 is a possible D gene (5 bases). The sequence was collected from a woman aged 25 to 45 with COVID-19, enrolled during active disease. The source material was peripheral blood. CDR3 sequence: CASSLAHRSIQYF. The CDR3 DNA reads as TGTGCCAGCAGCTTAGCCCACAGGTCCATTCAGTACTTC.